Listed below are T cell receptor beta chains from one sample, sequenced in a study of T-cell reconstitution after alpha-beta-depleted transplantation in children. TCRdb used MiXCR to reprocess the PCR reads, holding one entry per CDR3 protein. The sample contains around 200,000 distinct CDR3 sequences, under 9.5% of which appear only once. Sample: PBMCs from the stem cell graft donor, taken from the stem cell graft. The origin of the receptors is a human donor who donated a stem cell graft to a child with acute lymphoblastic leukemia. Both conserved end residues are part of each CDR3. The order of the fields is clone size, V gene, D gene, J gene, CDR3 DNA, CDR3 protein. D genes are given only for firm matches. Clone sizes are given selectively: once, few, many, or a class where the clone is expanded.

clone_size: few
v_call: TRBV5-1
d_call: .
j_call: TRBJ2-2
cdr3_nt: TGCGCCAGCAGACCTGAAGCGAGGGACACCGGGGAGCTGTTTTTT
cdr3_aa: CASRPEARDTGELFF

clone_size: few
v_call: TRBV7-6
d_call: .
j_call: TRBJ2-7
cdr3_nt: TGTGCCAGCAGCTTAGTGAGAGGGAGCTACGAGCAGTACTTC
cdr3_aa: CASSLVRGSYEQYF

clone_size: .
v_call: TRBV7-6
d_call: .
j_call: TRBJ1-2
cdr3_nt: TGTGCCAGCAGCTTAAGGCAGGGCCGTGGCTACACCTTC
cdr3_aa: CASSLRQGRGYTF

clone_size: few
v_call: TRBV6-2/TRBV6-3
d_call: .
j_call: TRBJ2-7
cdr3_nt: TGTGCCAGCAGTTACTCGATCGGGACGGGGACCTACGAGCAGTACTTC
cdr3_aa: CASSYSIGTGTYEQYF

clone_size: .
v_call: TRBV4-2
d_call: TRBD1
j_call: TRBJ1-1
cdr3_nt: TGTGCCAGCACCCGGACAGGGGACGGGACCACTGAAGCTTTCTTT
cdr3_aa: CASTRTGDGTTEAFF

clone_size: many
v_call: TRBV12-3/TRBV12-4
d_call: TRBD2
j_call: TRBJ2-3
cdr3_nt: TGTGCCAGCAGTTTAATGGCGGGGGAGAGCACAGATACGCAGTATTTT
cdr3_aa: CASSLMAGESTDTQYF

clone_size: many
v_call: TRBV20-1
d_call: TRBD1
j_call: TRBJ2-1
cdr3_nt: TGCAGTGCTAAGGGGGACAGGGCCTACAATGAGCAGTTCTTC
cdr3_aa: CSAKGDRAYNEQFF

clone_size: .
v_call: TRBV18
d_call: .
j_call: TRBJ2-5
cdr3_nt: TGTGCCAGCTCACCGTCGGCGATGGAGACCCAGTACTTC
cdr3_aa: CASSPSAMETQYF

clone_size: .
v_call: TRBV19
d_call: .
j_call: TRBJ1-1
cdr3_nt: TGTGCCACTACTCAACTTGGAATGAACACTGAAGCTTTCTTT
cdr3_aa: CATTQLGMNTEAFF

clone_size: few
v_call: TRBV20-1
d_call: TRBD1
j_call: TRBJ1-1
cdr3_nt: TGCAGTGCTAATGACAGGGGGTTGGCTGAAGCTTTCTTT
cdr3_aa: CSANDRGLAEAFF

clone_size: .
v_call: TRBV24-1
d_call: .
j_call: TRBJ2-7
cdr3_nt: TGTGCCGCGGGACATTCCTACGAGCAGTACTTC
cdr3_aa: CAAGHSYEQYF

clone_size: .
v_call: TRBV11-3
d_call: .
j_call: TRBJ2-7
cdr3_nt: TGTGCCAGCAGCTTAGGAGGCGCCAGGGCCCACGAGCAGTACTTC
cdr3_aa: CASSLGGARAHEQYF

clone_size: few
v_call: TRBV3-1
d_call: .
j_call: TRBJ1-1
cdr3_nt: TGTGCCAGCAGCCAAGTCAGATCTAACACTGAAGCTTTCTTT
cdr3_aa: CASSQVRSNTEAFF

clone_size: .
v_call: TRBV5-6
d_call: TRBD1
j_call: TRBJ2-3
cdr3_nt: TGTGCCAGCAGGGAGGGACAGGGAATACTCAAAGATACGCAGTATTTT
cdr3_aa: CASREGQGILKDTQYF

clone_size: .
v_call: TRBV3-1
d_call: .
j_call: TRBJ2-3
cdr3_nt: TGTGCCAGCACCCCCGAAGGCGCAGGCGGAGATACGCAGTATTTT
cdr3_aa: CASTPEGAGGDTQYF